This T cell receptor beta chain was recovered during a study of blood T cell repertoires in COVID-19. Study details: Sites in the United States, Italy and Spain provided acute and convalescent COVID-19 samples. PBMCs, B-cell-depleted T cells, or T cells provided the cDNA or gDNA that made up the material.

Turning to this clone: Other DNA sequences of this sample code for an identical CDR3.

As originally analysed: The authors estimated nucleated cell counts from reference gene primer amplification. The table came from immunoSEQ multiplex PCR; TCRdb's copy has only in-frame clones and leaves some out. V and J calls and clone size are given by that table; D and trimming were obtained from the DNA. This sample has more than 70,000 clones, with 90% found just once. The CDR3 totals 14 residues. V was pared by 6 bases and J by 1 base, with 9 bases between. The V gene's germline CDR1 is SNHLY and CDR2 FYNNEI. The TCR originated in a woman aged 18-35 years with acute or convalescent COVID-19. The sample comprised peripheral blood. This sequence joins TRBV2 and TRBJ2-2; TRBD1 might be the D (5 bases). In nucleotides, the CDR3 is TGTGCCAGCAGCGTTCAGGGGAACACCGGGGAGCTGTTTTTT. Its protein is CASSVQGNTGELFF.